A single sample is the source of the 18 T cell receptor beta chains below, sequenced in a study of T cells after yellow fever vaccination. MiXCR, run by TCRdb on the 5' RACE reads, gives a single entry per CDR3 protein. The table has more than 300,000 distinct CDR3 sequences, about 11% seen once. The sample was CD4+ T cells sorted from PBMCs, taken 45 days after the yellow fever booster vaccination. The receptors were gathered from a man between 18 and 35 years old who received the YFV17D yellow fever vaccine.

The rearrangement links TRBV12-3 or TRBV12-4 to TRBJ1-6; D is unresolved. The CDR3 contains 14 residues. V lost 2 bases and J lost 5, with 7 bases in between. In nucleotides, the CDR3 is TGTGCCAGCAGTTTACGGAGGAATAATTCACCCCTCCACTTT. Protein: CASSLRRNNSPLHF.

This sequence joins TRBV19 and TRBJ1-1; D not resolved. The germline gives CDR1 LNHDA, CDR2 SQIVND (reference sequence). The CDR3 is 15 residues long. The ends were cut back, 5 bases at V and 1 base at J, with 14 bases in the middle. The CDR3 coding sequence is TGTGCCAGTAGTTCATCGGGATCCTGGAACACTGAAGCTTTCTTT. Amino acids: CASSSSGSWNTEAFF.

V usage is TRBV2 and J usage is TRBJ1-5, with TRBD1 identical over 12 bases. Germline V CDR1 and CDR2: SNHLY, FYNNEI. The V and J ends lost 6 bases and 5 bases, in that order; junction bases with no gene match: 5. The CDR3 has 15 residues. This CDR3 reads CASSGGQGAYQPQHF. As DNA, the CDR3 is TGTGCCAGCAGCGGGGGACAGGGGGCCTATCAGCCCCAGCATTTT.

This clonotype occurred a few times. The chain combines TRBV12-3 or TRBV12-4 with TRBJ1-1; no reliable D call. Between the trimmed V and J ends, which lost 6 bases and 7 bases, there was a span of 15 bases. This CDR3 contains 13 residues. Here the CDR3 reads CASSSPDGLEAFF. Written as DNA, the CDR3 is TGTGCCAGCAGCTCACCCGACGGACTTGAAGCTTTCTTT.

This clonotype has ten or more counts. The V and J genes are TRBV6-2 or TRBV6-3 and TRBJ2-1, with D possibly being TRBD1 (5 bases). The germline V gene has CDR1 MNHEY and CDR2 SVGEGT. V was pared by 6 bases and J by 10 bases, with 13 bases between. This CDR3 is built from 12 residues. CDR3 protein: CASSSGSGEQFF. The CDR3 DNA follows: TGTGCCAGCAGCTCAGGGTCAGGGGAGCAGTTCTTC.

The V gene is TRBV5-1, the J gene TRBJ2-2; TRBD1 might be the D (5 bases). The CDR3 runs to 17 residues. V lost 0 bases, J lost 6 bases, and 18 bases lay in between. CDR1 is SGHRS and CDR2 is YFSETQ in the germline V gene. The CDR3 protein is CASSLDTTLQGAGELFF. The DNA of the CDR3 is TGCGCCAGCAGCTTGGACACAACTCTCCAGGGTGCCGGGGAGCTGTTTTTT.

This clonotype was found many times. V usage is TRBV12-3 or TRBV12-4 and J usage is TRBJ1-1; unclear D gene. Trimming took off 3 bases at V and 4 bases at J, with 9 bases between the two ends. The CDR3 loop spans 13 amino acids. The CDR3 here is CASSFGGPTEAFF. Written as DNA, the CDR3 is TGTGCCAGCAGTTTCGGCGGACCCACTGAAGCTTTCTTT.

This clonotype was detected a few times. The chain carries TRBV10-1 and TRBJ2-5; 7 bases are a match to TRBD2. V dropped 0 bases and J dropped 3; count of bases not matched to a gene: 7. Germline values: CDR1 WNHNN, CDR2 SYGVQD (reference sequence). This CDR3 region has 16 residues. The CDR3 here is CASSESSLADEETQYF. The CDR3 region has the DNA TGCGCCAGCAGTGAGTCTTCCCTAGCGGATGAAGAGACCCAGTACTTC.

In this sample, this clonotype turned up a few times. This chain uses TRBV7-2 with TRBJ1-3; a possible D gene is TRBD1 (5 bases). The germline gives CDR1 SGHTA, CDR2 FQGNSA. V was pared by 1 base and J by 0 bases, with 10 bases between. The CDR3 has 16 amino acids. The CDR3 DNA reads TGTGCCAGCAGCTTAGGTGGGGGTGGCTCTGGAAACACCATATATTTT. As protein: CASSLGGGGSGNTIYF.

This clonotype showed up just a few times. CDR3 protein: CASSGPGAGSEEQFF. For the CDR3, the DNA is TGCGCCAGCAGCGGACCCGGGGCAGGGTCGGAGGAGCAGTTCTTC. This rearrangement joins TRBV4-3 to TRBJ2-1; D may be TRBD1 or TRBD2 (5 bases each). The CDR3 covers 15 residues. Trimming cost V 5 bases and J 10 bases, with 21 bases left between them. Germline CDR1 and CDR2: LGHNA and YSLEER.

The table lists this clonotype with a few counts. The chain couples TRBV4-3 to TRBJ2-1; D gene uncertain. The V end was cut by 5 bases, the J end by 0 bases, with 11 bases between. This CDR3 has 15 amino acids. Germline V gene sequence: CDR1 LGHNA, CDR2 YSLEER. CDR3 loop: CASSEGVYSYNEQFF. In DNA, the CDR3 is TGCGCCAGCAGCGAAGGAGTCTACTCCTACAATGAGCAGTTCTTC.

The rearrangement uses TRBV18 and TRBJ1-1, with D unclear. The length of the CDR3 is 12 residues. With 1 base removed from V and 1 base from J, the gap between germline ends came to 1 base. The V gene's germline CDR1 is KGHSH and CDR2 LQKENI. CDR3 in amino acids: CASSPQNTEAFF. DNA for the CDR3: TGTGCCAGCTCACCACAGAACACTGAAGCTTTCTTT.

This clonotype was detected ten times or more. J is TRBJ2-6 and V is TRBV30; D gene uncertain. The ends were cut back, 0 bases at V and 4 bases at J, with 4 bases in the middle. Germline V gene lookup returns CDR1 GTSNPN and CDR2 SVGIG (reference sequence). This CDR3 contains 13 residues. CDR3 coding DNA: TGTGCCTGGAGTGTAGGCGGGGCCAACGTCCTGACTTTC. Residues: CAWSVGGANVLTF.

V usage is TRBV12-3 or TRBV12-4 and J usage is TRBJ2-7; 9 bases align to TRBD1. The CDR3 extends over 14 amino acids. J gave up 4 bases and V 6 bases, and 7 bases lay outside the gene matches. The CDR3 DNA reads TGTGCCAGCAGATATACAGGGGGCGCGTACGAGCAGTACTTC. Translating it yields CASRYTGGAYEQYF.

This clonotype was observed a few times. This chain links TRBV7-8 with TRBJ2-7; 8 bases are shared with TRBD2. Unmatched junction bases numbered 7, after V lost 6 bases and J lost 3 bases. Germline assignment: CDR1 SGHVS and CDR2 FQNEAQ. This CDR3 region has 14 residues. The CDR3 nucleotides are TGTGCCAGCAGTTGGACCGGGACTAGCTACGAGCAGTACTTC. Translated, it gives CASSWTGTSYEQYF.

This clonotype was seen only a few times. This sequence joins TRBV5-1 and TRBJ2-7; 9 bases align to TRBD2. The CDR3 has 14 amino acids. Unmatched junction bases numbered 4, after V lost 4 bases and J lost 2 bases. The germline gives CDR1 SGHRS, CDR2 YFSETQ. The CDR3 is CASSTTSGAYEQYF. DNA of the CDR3: TGCGCCAGCAGCACGACTAGCGGCGCCTACGAGCAGTACTTC.

This clonotype was picked up a small number of times. The J gene is TRBJ2-3, the V gene TRBV2; TRBD1 aligns across 8 bases. CDR1 and CDR2 from the germline V gene are SNHLY and FYNNEI. The CDR3 has 14 amino acids. With V trimmed by 7 bases and J by 2 bases, 5 bases remained unmatched. The CDR3 DNA is TGTGCCAGCATTCCAGGGGGCTACACAGATACGCAGTATTTT. Protein: CASIPGGYTDTQYF.

The chain links TRBV3-1 to TRBJ1-1; maybe TRBD1 (5 bases). Germline CDR1 reads LGHDT; CDR2 reads YNNKEL (reference sequence). The V end was cut by 4 bases, the J end by 3 bases, with 15 bases between. The CDR3 length is 15 residues. The CDR3 loop reads CASSRSNRLDTEAFF. DNA of the CDR3: TGTGCCAGCAGCCGATCAAACAGGCTGGACACTGAAGCTTTCTTT.